The table lists the clone carrying this T cell receptor beta chain with a few counts. Its matching antigen is unknown. Deletions cut 4 bases from V and 6 bases from J, with 15 bases between. CDR1 is SGHTA and CDR2 is FQGNSA in the germline V gene. This CDR3 contains 14 residues. The data were obtained in a study of regulatory T cells in long-lasting Graves disease. Combining iRepertoire HTBI primers with Arm-PCR of CDR3 regions, the authors built TCR beta libraries. TCRdb reprocessed the multiplex PCR reads with MiXCR, giving one entry per CDR3 protein. The repertoire holds a few hundred thousand distinct CDR3 sequences, with roughly 15% as singletons. Study findings and constraints: Whereas about a thousand public clonotypes were shared by new patients, persistent patients shared more, at some 2,900. Lower TCR diversity was seen in persistent Graves' patients than in newly diagnosed ones.

As to time point: newly diagnosed GD, antithyroid drugs for less than 3 months. The TCR library was made from RNA that had been extracted from PBMCs in TRIzol. In addition, the sample was reused for a study of T cells in Graves' hyperthyroidism and ophthalmopathy. Per that paper: No ophthalmopathy progression within 18 months constituted stable Graves' hyperthyroidism.

The origin of this receptor is a woman under 30 with Graves disease. The sequencing here drew on peripheral blood mononuclear cells (PBMCs), taken at new diagnosis, from a patient treated with antithyroid drugs. The rearrangement joins TRBV7-2 to TRBJ1-1, with D hard to call. CDR3 DNA: TGTGCCAGCAGCTCACTTCGGGTCTTGTCTGAAGCTTTCTTT. It encodes CASSSLRVLSEAFF.